This T cell receptor beta chain appears in the sequencing data of a study of blood T cell repertoires in COVID-19. Study information: COVID-19 samples, acute and convalescent, were from the United States, Italy and Spain. From T cells, B-cell-depleted T cells, or PBMCs came the material, which was cDNA or gDNA.

Original processing methods: The assay estimated nucleated cells by amplifying reference gene primers. The table came from immunoSEQ multiplex PCR; TCRdb's copy has only in-frame clones and leaves some out. Clonal size and the V and J genes are those of that table, whereas D and trimming came from the DNA. The sample yields approximately 150,000 clones, roughly 93% seen once. The CDR3 contains 15 residues. Germline CDR1 is MDHEN and CDR2 is SYDVKM. The trim removed 4 bases at V and 0 bases at J, leaving 3 bases unmatched. Seattle researchers signed up patients amid active infection and tracked them longitudinally.

The genes are TRBV28 and TRBJ2-1; 7 bases line up with TRBD2. The receptor comes from a man aged 18 to 35 with COVID-19, enrolled during active disease. The sample was peripheral blood. This chain's CDR3 is CASSSLAASYNEQFF. CDR3 bases: TGTGCCAGCAGTTCGCTAGCGGCCTCCTACAATGAGCAGTTCTTC.